This TCR beta chain was obtained from a study of shared T cell receptors in the human thymus. Per the germline V gene, CDR1 is SGHRS and CDR2 is YFSETQ. Between the trimmed V and J ends, which lost 0 bases and 6 bases, there was a span of 15 bases. This CDR3 has 15 amino acids. TCRdb's table, derived via immunoSEQ multiplex PCR, lists solely in-frame clones and lacks some. This sample has roughly 660,000 clones; 88% occur once, and the top ten carry 0.0085% to 0.012%. The same data also went into a second study, on human thymus T cells. That work adds: In unrelated individuals, thymic repertoires overlapped highly, according to related research.

The sequenced material came from thymocytes. The sequence came from a boy in the first two years of life with a congenital heart defect. The chain recombines TRBV5-1 with TRBJ1-1, with TRBD1 as a possible D gene (5 bases). The DNA of the CDR3 is TGCGCCAGCAGCTTGGGGTTTAGGGGCCCCCCTGAAGCTTTCTTT. Its protein product is CASSLGFRGPPEAFF.